Listed below are T cell receptor beta chains from one sample, sequenced in a study of identical twins. TCRdb re-analysed the 5' RACE reads in MiXCR, keeping a single row per CDR3 protein. The data show under 250,000 distinct CDR3 sequences, roughly a tenth seen once. Source material: memory (CD45RO+) T cells sorted from blood. Every receptor here comes from a woman under 30 in good health. The CDR3 runs from the conserved cysteine through the conserved F or W. The D gene is left open where the match is weak. Clone size is given for some rows only: seen once, a few or many times, or a class if the clone is expanded.

V gene: TRBV10-2; J gene: TRBJ2-1; clone size: few; D gene: TRBD1; CDR3 DNA: TGCGCCAGCAGACCAGGGGGCAGCTCCTACAATGAGCAGTTCTTC; CDR3 protein: CASRPGGSSYNEQFF
V gene: TRBV19; J gene: TRBJ1-6; clone size: few; D gene: -; CDR3 DNA: TGTGCCAGTAGTATCCTGGGCACCTCACCCCTCCACTTT; CDR3 protein: CASSILGTSPLHF
V gene: TRBV29-1; J gene: TRBJ2-3; clone size: many; D gene: TRBD2; CDR3 DNA: TGCAGCGTTGCGGGGATAGCGGGGGGGAAACCCACAGATACGCAGTATTTT; CDR3 protein: CSVAGIAGGKPTDTQYF
V gene: TRBV20-1; J gene: TRBJ2-7; clone size: -; D gene: -; CDR3 DNA: TGCAGTGCTAGATTAGTCGGGGCCTACGAGCAGTACTTC; CDR3 protein: CSARLVGAYEQYF
V gene: TRBV30; J gene: TRBJ2-5; clone size: -; D gene: -; CDR3 DNA: TGTGCCTGTACGACCGACCACTACGAAGAGACCCAGTACTTC; CDR3 protein: CACTTDHYEETQYF
V gene: TRBV20-1; J gene: TRBJ2-1; clone size: few; D gene: -; CDR3 DNA: TGCAGTGCTAGTCGTAGCTATGAGCAGTTCTTC; CDR3 protein: CSASRSYEQFF
V gene: TRBV5-1; J gene: TRBJ2-2; clone size: many; D gene: -; CDR3 DNA: TGCGCCAGCACTTTACAGGACCCCGGGGAGCTGTTTTTT; CDR3 protein: CASTLQDPGELFF
V gene: TRBV5-1; J gene: TRBJ1-1; clone size: few; D gene: TRBD1; CDR3 DNA: TGCGCCAGCAGCTTAGCGCCGGGACAGGGGGCCAAGAACACTGAAGCTTTCTTT; CDR3 protein: CASSLAPGQGAKNTEAFF
V gene: TRBV12-3/TRBV12-4; J gene: TRBJ1-1; clone size: many; D gene: TRBD1; CDR3 DNA: TGTGCCAGCAGTCGGACAGGGTCATTCCCCTGGGCTTTCTTT; CDR3 protein: CASSRTGSFPWAFF
V gene: TRBV14; J gene: TRBJ1-1; clone size: few; D gene: -; CDR3 DNA: TGTGCCAGCAGCCAAGATATTCTGGGTTTCAAATCGGACACTGAAGCTTTCTTT; CDR3 protein: CASSQDILGFKSDTEAFF
V gene: TRBV24-1; J gene: TRBJ2-1; clone size: -; D gene: TRBD2; CDR3 DNA: TGTGCCACCAGTGACCGGACTAGCGGACTTGAGGATGAGCAGTTCTTC; CDR3 protein: CATSDRTSGLEDEQFF
V gene: TRBV7-2; J gene: TRBJ1-3; clone size: many; D gene: -; CDR3 DNA: TGTGCCAGCAGCCCACAGGGACAAGGAAACACCATATATTTT; CDR3 protein: CASSPQGQGNTIYF
V gene: TRBV3-1; J gene: TRBJ1-1; clone size: many; D gene: -; CDR3 DNA: TGTGCCAGCAGCCAAGGAGACGTCCAAGGGGCGAAGTCTGAAGCTTTCTTT; CDR3 protein: CASSQGDVQGAKSEAFF
V gene: TRBV5-1; J gene: TRBJ2-7; clone size: few; D gene: TRBD1; CDR3 DNA: TGCGCCAGCAGGGGACAGCCCACTAACGAGCAGTACTTC; CDR3 protein: CASRGQPTNEQYF
V gene: TRBV7-9; J gene: TRBJ1-1; clone size: few; D gene: -; CDR3 DNA: TGTGCCAGCAGCTTAGTTAGGGACGACCGAATGAACACTGAAACTTTCTTT; CDR3 protein: CASSLVRDDRMNTETFF
V gene: TRBV20-1; J gene: TRBJ2-3; clone size: many; D gene: TRBD2; CDR3 DNA: TGCAGTGCTGGTTCTCCTTTAGCGGGAGCGAAAGATACGCAGTATTTT; CDR3 protein: CSAGSPLAGAKDTQYF
V gene: TRBV12-3/TRBV12-4; J gene: TRBJ1-1; clone size: many; D gene: -; CDR3 DNA: TGTGCCAGCGGCCGGACAGTCGGGTGGAACACTGAAGCTTTCTTT; CDR3 protein: CASGRTVGWNTEAFF
V gene: TRBV27; J gene: TRBJ2-7; clone size: -; D gene: -; CDR3 DNA: TGTGCCAGCAGTCCAAGCCCCTCCTACGAGCAGTACTTC; CDR3 protein: CASSPSPSYEQYF
V gene: TRBV2; J gene: TRBJ2-3; clone size: -; D gene: -; CDR3 DNA: TGTGCCACCCAAGTAGCGGCTTTCACAGATACGCAGTATTTT; CDR3 protein: CATQVAAFTDTQYF
V gene: TRBV7-8; J gene: TRBJ2-1; clone size: -; D gene: -; CDR3 DNA: TGTGCCAGCAGCTTAGCGAGGGGAATAGGCCCCCCGAATGAGCAGTTCTTC; CDR3 protein: CASSLARGIGPPNEQFF
V gene: TRBV20-1; J gene: TRBJ1-6; clone size: many; D gene: -; CDR3 DNA: TGCAGTGCTAGAGTCGGCACCCTTTCACCCCTCCACTTT; CDR3 protein: CSARVGTLSPLHF
V gene: TRBV5-5; J gene: TRBJ2-1; clone size: few; D gene: -; CDR3 DNA: TGTGCCAGCAGCTTCAGCGGAGGAGACAATGAGCAGTTCTTC; CDR3 protein: CASSFSGGDNEQFF
V gene: TRBV5-4; J gene: TRBJ2-1; clone size: few; D gene: -; CDR3 DNA: TGTGCCAGCAGCTTTCCAGGGGAGGGTTCGGGTGAGCAGTTCTTC; CDR3 protein: CASSFPGEGSGEQFF
V gene: TRBV3-1; J gene: TRBJ2-7; clone size: many; D gene: TRBD1; CDR3 DNA: TGTGCCAGCAGGCCCTCGCAGGGACAGGGCTACGAGCAGTACTTC; CDR3 protein: CASRPSQGQGYEQYF
V gene: TRBV2; J gene: TRBJ1-1; clone size: few; D gene: -; CDR3 DNA: TGTGCCAGCAGAATTACGGGTAACACTGAAGCTTTCTTT; CDR3 protein: CASRITGNTEAFF
V gene: TRBV11-2; J gene: TRBJ1-1; clone size: few; D gene: TRBD1; CDR3 DNA: TGTGCCAGTGCAAAATCCGGGACAGGCCTTTTATGGACTGAAGCTTTCTTT; CDR3 protein: CASAKSGTGLLWTEAFF
V gene: TRBV20-1; J gene: TRBJ1-4; clone size: -; D gene: -; CDR3 DNA: TGCAGTGCAAGAGAAAACAGGGAGGAAAAACTGTTTTTT; CDR3 protein: CSARENREEKLFF
V gene: TRBV6-2/TRBV6-3; J gene: TRBJ2-2; clone size: -; D gene: -; CDR3 DNA: TGTGCCAGCAGTGACTCGGGACTCCCCACCGGGGAGCTGTTTTTT; CDR3 protein: CASSDSGLPTGELFF
V gene: TRBV12-3/TRBV12-4; J gene: TRBJ2-7; clone size: many; D gene: TRBD2; CDR3 DNA: TGTGCCAGCAGTCCCGGGACTAGCGGCACCTACGAGCAGTACTTC; CDR3 protein: CASSPGTSGTYEQYF
V gene: TRBV7-2; J gene: TRBJ2-3; clone size: -; D gene: -; CDR3 DNA: TGTGCCAGCACCCCCCTCGGGGATACGCAGTATTTT; CDR3 protein: CASTPLGDTQYF
V gene: TRBV7-2; J gene: TRBJ2-2; clone size: many; D gene: -; CDR3 DNA: TGTGCCAGCAGTCGATCGTCGCAGGGCTGGACCGGGGAGCTGTTTTTT; CDR3 protein: CASSRSSQGWTGELFF
V gene: TRBV9; J gene: TRBJ2-3; clone size: many; D gene: -; CDR3 DNA: TGTGCCAGCAGCGCCCGCCCCGTCACAGATACGCAGTATTTT; CDR3 protein: CASSARPVTDTQYF
V gene: TRBV9; J gene: TRBJ1-2; clone size: many; D gene: TRBD1; CDR3 DNA: TGTGCCAGCAGCCCCCGCGGACAGGGGGAAAGTGGCTACACCTTC; CDR3 protein: CASSPRGQGESGYTF
V gene: TRBV25-1; J gene: TRBJ1-5; clone size: few; D gene: -; CDR3 DNA: TGTGCCAGCAGTGGTGAGGAGTCCAGTTTCGATCAGCCCCAGCATTTT; CDR3 protein: CASSGEESSFDQPQHF
V gene: TRBV7-3; J gene: TRBJ2-1; clone size: many; D gene: -; CDR3 DNA: TGTGCCAGCAGTTCAACTGTTACACATGAGCAGTTCTTC; CDR3 protein: CASSSTVTHEQFF
V gene: TRBV3-1; J gene: TRBJ1-5; clone size: many; D gene: -; CDR3 DNA: TGTGCCAGCAGCCAAGATATGGGCGATCAGCCCCAGCATTTT; CDR3 protein: CASSQDMGDQPQHF
V gene: TRBV4-1; J gene: TRBJ2-1; clone size: many; D gene: -; CDR3 DNA: TGCGCCAGCAGCCCCGGACTAACTAGATACAATGAGCAGTTCTTC; CDR3 protein: CASSPGLTRYNEQFF
V gene: TRBV5-1; J gene: TRBJ1-2; clone size: few; D gene: -; CDR3 DNA: TGCGCCAGCAGCCATGCTGACCCTTATGGCTACACCTTC; CDR3 protein: CASSHADPYGYTF
V gene: TRBV2; J gene: TRBJ1-1; clone size: -; D gene: -; CDR3 DNA: TGTGCCAGCAGTGAGGTCGAGAACACTGAAGCTTTCTTT; CDR3 protein: CASSEVENTEAFF